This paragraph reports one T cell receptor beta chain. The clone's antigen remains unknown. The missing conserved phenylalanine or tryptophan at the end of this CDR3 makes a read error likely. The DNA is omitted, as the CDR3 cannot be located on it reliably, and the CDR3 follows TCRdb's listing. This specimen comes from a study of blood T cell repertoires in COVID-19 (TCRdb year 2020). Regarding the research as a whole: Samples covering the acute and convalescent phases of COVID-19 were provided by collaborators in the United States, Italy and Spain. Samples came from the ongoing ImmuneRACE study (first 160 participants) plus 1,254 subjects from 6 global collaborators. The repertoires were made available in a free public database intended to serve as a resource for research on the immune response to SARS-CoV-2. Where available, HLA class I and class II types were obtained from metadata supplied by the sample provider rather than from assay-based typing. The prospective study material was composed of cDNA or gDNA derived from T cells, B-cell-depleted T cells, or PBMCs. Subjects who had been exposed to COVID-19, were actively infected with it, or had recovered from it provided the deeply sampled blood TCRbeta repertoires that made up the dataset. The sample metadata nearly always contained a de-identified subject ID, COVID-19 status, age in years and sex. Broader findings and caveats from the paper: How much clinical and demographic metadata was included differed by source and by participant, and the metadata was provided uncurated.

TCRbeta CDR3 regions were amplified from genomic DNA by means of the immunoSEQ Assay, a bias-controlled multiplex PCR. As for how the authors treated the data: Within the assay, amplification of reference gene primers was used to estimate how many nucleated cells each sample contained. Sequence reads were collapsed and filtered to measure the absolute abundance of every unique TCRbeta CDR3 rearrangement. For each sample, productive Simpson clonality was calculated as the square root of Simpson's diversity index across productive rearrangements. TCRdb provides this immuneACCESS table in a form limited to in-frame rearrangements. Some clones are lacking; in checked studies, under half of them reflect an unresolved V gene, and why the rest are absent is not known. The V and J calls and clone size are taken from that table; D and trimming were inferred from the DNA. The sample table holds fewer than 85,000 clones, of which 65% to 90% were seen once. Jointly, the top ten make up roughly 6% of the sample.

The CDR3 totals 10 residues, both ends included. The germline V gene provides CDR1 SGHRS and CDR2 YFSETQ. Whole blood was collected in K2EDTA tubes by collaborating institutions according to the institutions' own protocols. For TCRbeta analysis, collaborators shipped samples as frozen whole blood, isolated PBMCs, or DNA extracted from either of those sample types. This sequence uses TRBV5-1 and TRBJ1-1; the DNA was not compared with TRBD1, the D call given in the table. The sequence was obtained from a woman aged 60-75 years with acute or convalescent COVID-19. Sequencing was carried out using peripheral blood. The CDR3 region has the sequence CASSLWDTAH.